The 30 T cell receptor beta chains listed next were all sequenced from one sample in a study of shared clonotypes between healthy human individuals. The data were produced by immunoSEQ multiplex PCR, yet TCRdb's version contains in-frame clones alone and is incomplete. Of about 1 million clones listed, approximately 68% are singletons. Sequencing was carried out using memory CD4+ T cells sorted from blood. The subset was: CD45RA-negative fraction. These receptors all come from a man in his late teens or twenties in good health.

J is TRBJ1-4 and V is TRBV5-5; D not resolved. Between the trimmed V and J ends, which lost 4 bases and 4 bases, there was a span of 11 bases. The CDR3 spans 14 residues. Per the germline V gene, CDR1 is SGHKS and CDR2 is YYEKEE (reference sequence). This chain's CDR3 is CASSPTSFNEKLFF. The CDR3 DNA sequence: TGTGCCAGCAGCCCTACTAGTTTTAATGAAAAACTGTTTTTT.

Note on this clone: Other DNA sequences in the sample encode the same CDR3. The J gene is TRBJ2-7, the V gene TRBV18; 7 bases agree with TRBD1. Looked up from germline, CDR1 is KGHSH and CDR2 is LQKENI. This CDR3 region has 14 residues. With V trimmed by 3 bases and J by 1 base, 3 bases remained unmatched. The CDR3 region has the DNA TGTGCCAGCTCACCTGGCAGGGGGTCCTACGAGCAGTACTTC. Translation gives CASSPGRGSYEQYF.

This clone has a handful of counts. This chain links TRBV6-1 with TRBJ1-5, with D unresolved. Trimming took 0 bases from V and 2 from J, leaving 11 bases between them. Germline V gene sequence: CDR1 MNHNS, CDR2 SASEGT. CDR3 size: 16 residues. The DNA of the CDR3 is TGTGCCAGCAGTGAAGCGCTTCAGGTGCGCAATCAGCCCCAGCATTTT. Amino acids: CASSEALQVRNQPQHF.

This clone showed up just once. The V gene is TRBV5-1, the J gene TRBJ2-3, with unresolved D. Germline V gene sequence: CDR1 SGHRS, CDR2 YFSETQ. Trimming removed 4 bases at V and 3 bases at J, with 12 bases between. The CDR3 has 14 residues. As DNA, the CDR3 is TGCGCCAGCAGCCTCCGGGCCGTGACAGATACGCAGTATTTT. This encodes CASSLRAVTDTQYF.

This clone occurred many times. This rearrangement joins TRBV29-1 to TRBJ2-2, with TRBD2 matching 9 bases. The length of the CDR3 is 14 residues. The V gene's germline CDR1 is SQVTM and CDR2 ANQGSEA. With 1 base clipped from V and 9 bases from J, the junction kept 6 bases outside the gene matches. CDR3 sequence (DNA): TGCAGCGTTGAAGTAGAGACTAGCGGCAGGGAGCTGTTTTTT. Its protein product is CSVEVETSGRELFF.

This chain uses TRBV28 with TRBJ2-7; 10 positions match TRBD1. Germline V gene lookup returns CDR1 MDHEN and CDR2 SYDVKM. V lost 7 bases and J lost 5; bases outside the gene matches: 8. This CDR3 has 14 amino acids. DNA of the CDR3: TGTGCCAGCAACCCCGGGACAGGGGTAAACGAGCAGTACTTC. Residues: CASNPGTGVNEQYF.

The chain links TRBV29-1 to TRBJ1-2, with 7 bases lining up with TRBD1. The CDR3 is made up of 16 amino acids. Unmatched junction bases numbered 16, after V lost 2 bases and J lost 7 bases. Germline V lookup: CDR1 SQVTM, CDR2 ANQGSEA. CDR3 bases: TGCAGCGTTGAACTAAGGACAGGCCCTTTAAGGGGTGGCTACACCTTC. Protein: CSVELRTGPLRGGYTF. Based on the CDR3 plus reference TRBV29-1 and TRBJ1-2, the full variable domain is SAVISQKPSRDICQRGTSLTIQCQVDSQVTMMFWYRQQPGQSLTLIATANQGSEATYESGFVIDKFPISRPNLTFSTLTVSNMSPEDSSIYLCSVELRTGPLRGGYTFGSGTRLTVV.

The rearrangement uses TRBV5-1 and TRBJ2-7; TRBD1 aligns across 7 bases. The CDR3 extends over 16 amino acids. The ends lost 0 bases at V and 2 bases at J; junction bases unmatched: 8. Germline V CDR1 and CDR2: SGHRS, YFSETQ. CDR3 bases: TGCGCCAGCAGCTTGGCTGGGACAGCCTACGCCTACGAGCAGTACTTC. It specifies CASSLAGTAYAYEQYF.

The chain links TRBV5-4 to TRBJ2-7; D is uncertain. The CDR3 is 13 amino acids. Germline V CDR1 and CDR2: SGHNT, YYREEE (reference sequence). The germline V and J ends were trimmed by 2 bases and 0 bases, with 6 bases remaining between them. CDR3 in DNA: TGTGCCAGCAGCTTTTCGGCCTCCTACGAGCAGTACTTC. Protein sequence: CASSFSASYEQYF. The variable domain in full, completed from reference TRBV5-4 and TRBJ2-7, reads ETGVTQSPTHLIKTRGQQVTLRCSSQSGHNTVSWYQQALGQGPQFIFQYYREEENGRGNFPPRFSGLQFPNYSSELNVNALELDDSALYLCASSFSASYEQYFGPGTRLTVT.

As DNA, the CDR3 is TGCGCCAGCAGATCAGGGGGCGCTGGGTCCGGGGAGCTGTTTTTT. It specifies CASRSGGAGSGELFF. The V gene is TRBV5-1, the J gene TRBJ2-2, with 8 bases lining up with TRBD1. Germline V gives CDR1 SGHRS, CDR2 YFSETQ. Germline trimming cut 5 bases from V and 6 bases from J; bases unmatched to any gene: 9. The CDR3 has 15 residues.

The CDR3 loop reads CASSVLDSPRNSPLHF. Written as DNA, the CDR3 is TGTGCCAGTAGTGTCTTGGACAGCCCGAGGAATTCACCCCTCCACTTT. V usage is TRBV19 and J usage is TRBJ1-6; D is perhaps TRBD1 (6 bases). The CDR3 totals 16 residues. Trimming removed 5 bases from V and 7 bases from J, with 18 bases in between. Germline values: CDR1 LNHDA, CDR2 SQIVND (reference sequence).

This chain links TRBV21-1 with TRBJ1-1; the DNA was not used to check the table's D call, TRBD1. TRBV21-1 is classified as a pseudogene. The CDR3 runs to 14 residues. CDR3 loop: CASRMTAGDTEAFF. The CDR3 coding sequence is TGTGCCAGCAGAATGACTGCAGGGGACACTGAAGCTTTCTTT.

The rearrangement uses TRBV6-5 and TRBJ2-6; D remains ambiguous. The germline V gene has CDR1 MNHEY and CDR2 SVGAGI. CDR3 size: 15 residues. V was pared by 5 bases and J by 3 bases, with 11 bases between. CDR3 nucleotides: TGTGCCAGCAGTCTTGTTCTGGGTGGGGCCAACGTCCTGACTTTC. Amino acid sequence: CASSLVLGGANVLTF.

The genes are TRBV19 and TRBJ1-5; unclear D gene. Germline CDR1 reads LNHDA; CDR2 reads SQIVND (reference sequence). The CDR3 spans 15 residues. V was pared by 3 bases and J by 0 bases, with 9 bases between. CDR3 sequence: CASSIAQYSNQPQHF. The CDR3 DNA sequence: TGTGCCAGTAGTATCGCACAGTATAGCAATCAGCCCCAGCATTTT.

This rearrangement joins TRBV19 to TRBJ2-1, with TRBD1 matching over 7 bases. Trimming at V came to 4 bases and at J to 4 bases, leaving 4 bases not matched to a gene. The CDR3 is made up of 14 amino acids. Germline V gene data show CDR1 as LNHDA and CDR2 as SQIVND (reference sequence). CDR3 nucleotides: TGTGCCAGTAGTACGGGACAGTTATACAATGAGCAGTTCTTC. Amino acids: CASSTGQLYNEQFF.

This chain connects TRBV2 to TRBJ1-2; D is perhaps TRBD1 (5 bases). The V end was cut by 6 bases, the J end by 10 bases, with 21 bases between. CDR3 length: 14 residues. Germline CDR1 is SNHLY and CDR2 is FYNNEI. The CDR3 coding sequence is TGTGCCAGCAGGGGCGGTGGGGCAGTGTTGGACTACACCTTC. It translates to CASRGGGAVLDYTF.

The rearrangement uses TRBV6-6 and TRBJ2-2, with D perhaps matching TRBD2 (5 bases). The germline gives CDR1 MNHNY, CDR2 SVGAGI (reference sequence). V lost 6 bases and J lost 6, with 14 bases in between. The CDR3 contains 14 residues. The DNA of the CDR3 is TGTGCCAGCAGGGACTCAGGAGGCCCCGGGGAGCTGTTTTTT. Protein sequence: CASRDSGGPGELFF.

This clone was seen a single time. In the same sample, other DNA sequences code for this CDR3. V gene TRBV5-1 combines with J gene TRBJ2-7, with 9 bases lining up with TRBD1. The CDR3 is made up of 14 amino acids. Trimming cost V 4 bases and J 4 bases; bases outside gene matches: 6. Germline CDR1 reads SGHRS; CDR2 reads YFSETQ. In nucleotides, the CDR3 is TGCGCCAGCAGCCCGGGACAGGGAGGATACGAGCAGTACTTC. Amino acids: CASSPGQGGYEQYF.

The V call is TRBV6-5, the J call TRBJ2-7; D gene ambiguous. The germline V and J ends were trimmed by 5 bases and 2 bases, with 13 bases remaining between them. Germline values: CDR1 MNHEY, CDR2 SVGAGI. The CDR3 is 14 amino acids. CDR3 nucleotide sequence: TGTGCCAGCAGTAAGATCCAGGTAACCTACGAGCAGTACTTC. Translating gives CASSKIQVTYEQYF.

For the CDR3, the DNA is TGTGCCAGCAGCCACAGGGGGCGGGAGACCCAGTACTTC. This gives the protein CASSHRGRETQYF. The chain is built from TRBV5-6 and TRBJ2-5, with 9 bases fitting TRBD1. CDR1 and CDR2 (germline): SGHDT, YYEEEE. The CDR3 contains 13 residues. J was trimmed by 5 bases and V by 4 bases; bases with no gene match: 3.

Worth noting for this clone: This sample also contains other DNA sequences that code for the same CDR3. The chain joins TRBV14 to TRBJ2-5, with TRBD1 matching 7 bases. The CDR3 has 13 amino acids. The V gene's germline CDR1 is SGHDN and CDR2 FVKESK. J gave up 4 bases and V 2 bases, and 1 base lay outside the gene matches. The CDR3 DNA is TGTGCCAGCAGCCAAAACAGGGGAGAGACCCAGTACTTC. Amino acids: CASSQNRGETQYF.

This chain connects TRBV6-5 to TRBJ1-4, with no clear D. Looked up from germline, CDR1 is MNHEY and CDR2 is SVGAGI. This CDR3 spans 15 amino acids. The germline V and J ends were trimmed by 2 bases and 5 bases, with 12 bases remaining between them. CDR3 in amino acids: CASSYTPSRNEKLFF. The CDR3 DNA reads as TGTGCCAGCAGTTACACCCCCAGCAGGAATGAAAAACTGTTTTTT.

The chain employs TRBV27 and TRBJ2-1; D may be TRBD1 (6 bases). Germline V CDR1 and CDR2: MNHEY, SMNVEV (reference sequence). The V gene lost 7 bases and the J gene lost 9 bases, with 13 bases spanning the gap. This CDR3 region has 12 residues. CDR3 DNA: TGTGCCAGCACCCTCAGGGGTGGTGAGCAGTTCTTC. Encoded protein: CASTLRGGEQFF.

The genes are TRBV5-5 and TRBJ2-7; maybe TRBD1 (6 bases). The germline gives CDR1 SGHKS, CDR2 YYEKEE (reference sequence). The germline V and J ends were trimmed by 4 bases and 6 bases, with 11 bases remaining between them. The CDR3 contains 12 residues. In nucleotides, the CDR3 is TGTGCCAGCAGCCAACAGGGAAGCGAGCAGTACTTC. Its translation is CASSQQGSEQYF.

The chain has TRBV6-6 and TRBJ2-1, with D unresolved. Trimming took off 6 bases at V and 4 bases at J, with 10 bases between the two ends. The germline CDR1 and CDR2 sequences are MNHNY and SVGAGI (reference sequence). The CDR3 has 13 residues. In DNA, the CDR3 is TGTGCCAGCAGAGTGGAACTGTACAATGAGCAGTTCTTC. This codes for CASRVELYNEQFF.

J is TRBJ2-1 and V is TRBV10-3; a weak D match, TRBD2 (5 bases). CDR1 and CDR2 (germline): ENHRY, SYGVKD. The CDR3 is 13 residues long. The ends were cut back, 4 bases at V and 5 bases at J, with 9 bases in the middle. CDR3 DNA sequence: TGTGCCATCAGTGTCCAAGCGGACAATGAGCAGTTCTTC. Translated: CAISVQADNEQFF.

This clone was seen only a few times. V usage is TRBV5-6 and J usage is TRBJ1-2, with a possible D match to TRBD1 (5 bases). CDR1 is SGHDT, CDR2 YYEEEE, per germline. With 0 bases removed from V and 6 bases from J, the gap between germline ends came to 9 bases. This CDR3 has 13 amino acids. CDR3 coding DNA: TGTGCCAGCAGCTTGGTCGCAGGGCATGGCTACACCTTC. Its translation: CASSLVAGHGYTF. Full variable domain (missing parts from reference TRBV5-6 and TRBJ1-2): DAGVTQSPTHLIKTRGQQVTLRCSPKSGHDTVSWYQQALGQGPQFIFQYYEEEERQRGNFPDRFSGHQFPNYSSELNVNALLLGDSALYLCASSLVAGHGYTFGSGTRLTVV.

The chain links TRBV15 to TRBJ1-1, with D unclear. The CDR3 consists of 12 residues. Germline V gene sequence: CDR1 LNHNV, CDR2 YYDKDF (reference sequence). V was cut by 5 bases and J by 10 bases, with 14 bases left in between. CDR3 sequence (DNA): TGTGCCACCAGCCGGACCCTAGAGGGAGCTTTCTTT. It codes for CATSRTLEGAFF.

The chain combines TRBV30 with TRBJ1-6, with 9 bases lining up with TRBD1. The CDR3 is made up of 15 amino acids. The germline V gene encodes CDR1 GTSNPN and CDR2 SVGIG (reference sequence). With V trimmed by 4 bases and J by 9 bases, 10 bases remained unmatched. Here the CDR3 reads CAWKVLGTGLSPLHF. CDR3 DNA: TGTGCCTGGAAGGTTCTCGGGACAGGGCTTTCACCCCTCCACTTT. Full variable domain (rest looked up from reference TRBV30 and TRBJ1-6): SQTIHQWPATLVQPVGSPLSLECTVEGTSNPNLYWYRQAAGRGLQLLFYSVGIGQISSEVPQNLSASRPQDRQFILSSKKLLLSDSGFYLCAWKVLGTGLSPLHFGNGTRLTVT.

This clone showed up just a few times. In the same sample, other DNA sequences code for this CDR3. This chain joins TRBV5-1 and TRBJ2-7; 7 bases match TRBD1. This CDR3 contains 14 residues. Germline V gives CDR1 SGHRS, CDR2 YFSETQ. The V gene end was trimmed by 2 bases and the J gene end by 2 bases; junction bases not matched to a gene: 4. CDR3 in amino acids: CASSFSGGTYEQYF. The CDR3 DNA reads as TGCGCCAGCAGCTTTTCAGGGGGTACCTACGAGCAGTACTTC.